A single sample is the source of the 25 T cell receptor beta chains below, sequenced in a study of shared clonotypes between healthy human individuals. Sequencing used immunoSEQ multiplex PCR; TCRdb keeps in-frame clones, though not all of them. The table lists about 2.3 million clones, approximately 90% of them singletons. Sequenced input: naive CD4+ T cells from PBMCs. Subset: CD45RA+ positively selected. These receptors originate from a man aged 18-30 years in good health. Some clones in this sample may be carry-over from other donors' samples.

Concerning this clone: This sample also contains other DNA sequences that code for the same CDR3. The chain recombines TRBV5-1 with TRBJ2-7; 11 nucleotides match TRBD2. Trimming took 2 bases from V and 1 from J; bases not matched to a gene: 2. Germline loops: CDR1 SGHRS, CDR2 YFSETQ. The CDR3 has 15 residues. The CDR3 loop is CASSFTSGSSYEQYF. As DNA, the CDR3 is TGCGCCAGCAGCTTTACTAGCGGGAGTTCCTACGAGCAGTACTTC.

The rearrangement joins TRBV30 to TRBJ2-6; no reliable D call. CDR1 is GTSNPN and CDR2 is SVGIG in the germline V gene (reference sequence). The CDR3 sequence is 15 residues long. Trimming pared 4 bases from V and 2 bases from J, leaving 12 bases between. CDR3 region: CAWNRVGTGANVLTF. CDR3 in DNA: TGTGCCTGGAACCGAGTCGGAACTGGGGCCAACGTCCTGACTTTC.

The V gene is TRBV5-1, the J gene TRBJ2-1, with 12 bases identical to TRBD2. This CDR3 comprises 18 residues. Unmatched junction bases numbered 10, after V lost 6 bases and J lost 0 bases. The germline V gene encodes CDR1 SGHRS and CDR2 YFSETQ. The CDR3 here is CASKGLAGPRSSYNEQFF. The CDR3 DNA is TGCGCCAGCAAAGGACTAGCGGGACCCAGGAGCTCCTACAATGAGCAGTTCTTC.

The rearrangement uses TRBV27 and TRBJ2-1; no clear D gene. In germline, CDR1 is MNHEY, CDR2 SMNVEV (reference sequence). Trimming removed 5 bases from V and 6 bases from J, with 20 bases in between. The CDR3 runs to 16 residues. In DNA form, the CDR3 reads TGTGCCAGCAGTCCCATAAGGTCGTCTCTGGGCAATGAGCAGTTCTTC. Translated: CASSPIRSSLGNEQFF.

The genes are TRBV11-2 and TRBJ2-3, with D uncertain. Germline values: CDR1 SGHAT, CDR2 FQNNGV. The CDR3 runs 14 residues. V was trimmed by 3 bases and J by 5 bases, leaving 12 bases between them. The CDR3 loop is CASSLDLKIDTQYF. In nucleotides, the CDR3 is TGTGCCAGCAGCTTGGACCTAAAGATAGATACGCAGTATTTT.

V usage is TRBV4-1 and J usage is TRBJ2-3; 11 bases match TRBD1. The CDR3 is made up of 20 amino acids. The germline V gene encodes CDR1 MGHRA and CDR2 YSYEKL. Losses at the gene ends were 3 bases for V and 3 bases for J; bases not matched to a gene: 17. CDR3 bases: TGCGCCAGCAGCCACTTACTTTTTACACCCCGGGACAGGGGGACAGATACGCAGTATTTT. This gives the protein CASSHLLFTPRDRGTDTQYF.

The chain carries TRBV7-3 and TRBJ2-5, with 9 nucleotides matching TRBD2. Looked up from germline, CDR1 is SGHTA and CDR2 is FQGTGA. V gave up 5 bases and J gave up 4 bases; unmatched junction bases: 5. There are 14 residues in the CDR3. The CDR3, as DNA: TGTGCCAGCAGCCCTACAGCGGGAGGAGAGACCCAGTACTTC. Amino acid sequence: CASSPTAGGETQYF.

The V and J genes are TRBV18 and TRBJ2-2; D uncertain. The CDR3 runs to 16 residues. The germline V and J ends were trimmed by 3 bases and 5 bases, with 16 bases remaining between them. In germline, CDR1 is KGHSH, CDR2 LQKENI. CDR3 residues: CASSPSILSATGELFF. DNA of the CDR3: TGTGCCAGCTCACCTTCAATACTGTCCGCGACCGGGGAGCTGTTTTTT. The full variable domain, its missing parts supplied by reference TRBV18 and TRBJ2-2, is NAGVMQNPRHLVRRRGQEARLRCSPMKGHSHVYWYRQLPEEGLKFMVYLQKENIIDESGMPKERFSAEFPKEGPSILRIQQVVRGDSAAYFCASSPSILSATGELFFGEGSRLTVL.

The chain recombines TRBV28 with TRBJ1-2; 8 bases align to TRBD1. V lost 5 bases, J lost 5 bases, and 10 bases stayed unmatched. Germline assignment: CDR1 MDHEN and CDR2 SYDVKM. The CDR3 loop spans 15 amino acids. CDR3 protein: CASSPPGQGAYGYTF. The CDR3 DNA reads as TGTGCCAGCAGTCCCCCCGGGCAGGGGGCGTATGGCTACACCTTC.

J is TRBJ1-5 and V is TRBV30; TRBD1 matches at 9 bases. The V gene end was trimmed by 2 bases and the J gene end by 2 bases; junction bases not matched to a gene: 4. Per the germline V gene, CDR1 is GTSNPN and CDR2 is SVGIG (reference sequence). The CDR3 is 15 amino acids. CDR3 residues: CAWSRTGVGNQPQHF. The CDR3 bases are TGTGCCTGGAGTCGGACAGGGGTCGGCAATCAGCCCCAGCATTTT.

This rearrangement joins TRBV19 to TRBJ1-5; perhaps TRBD1 as D (5 bases). Germline V gene data show CDR1 as LNHDA and CDR2 as SQIVND (reference sequence). The CDR3 totals 15 residues. The germline V and J ends were trimmed by 10 bases and 2 bases, with 18 bases remaining between them. The CDR3 DNA sequence: TGTGCCACCTCCCCGGGCAGGGTAGGCAATCAGCCCCAGCATTTT. This encodes CATSPGRVGNQPQHF.

The chain has TRBV7-9 and TRBJ2-3; weak D call: TRBD2 (6 bases). V was pared by 7 bases and J by 0 bases, with 17 bases between. The CDR3 covers 16 residues. CDR1 and CDR2 from the germline V gene are SEHNR and FQNEAQ (reference sequence). The DNA of the CDR3 is TGTGCCAGCACCGAGTGGGTTAGCGGTAGCACAGATACGCAGTATTTT. Amino acid sequence: CASTEWVSGSTDTQYF.

The rearrangement links TRBV14 to TRBJ2-2, with D hard to call. The CDR3 has 15 residues. The ends were cut back, 5 bases at V and 0 bases at J, with 10 bases in the middle. CDR1 SGHDN and CDR2 FVKESK come from the germline V gene. The CDR3 loop reads CASSYLYANTGELFF. The CDR3 DNA reads TGTGCCAGCAGCTACCTCTACGCGAACACCGGGGAGCTGTTTTTT.

The V and J genes are TRBV7-2 and TRBJ1-6; TRBD1 agrees at 11 bases. CDR1 SGHTA and CDR2 FQGNSA come from the germline V gene. The length of the CDR3 is 16 residues. J was trimmed by 6 bases and V by 5 bases; bases with no gene match: 6. Written as DNA, the CDR3 is TGTGCCAGCAGCCCAAGGACAGGGGGCGGTAATTCACCCCTCCACTTT. Protein sequence: CASSPRTGGGNSPLHF.

To note about this clone: This specimen includes other DNA sequences encoding the same CDR3. This chain connects TRBV5-1 to TRBJ2-1; D might be TRBD2 (6 bases). The CDR3 extends over 15 amino acids. V lost 2 bases and J 4 bases, leaving 13 bases between the germline ends. CDR1 is SGHRS, CDR2 YFSETQ, per germline. CDR3 bases: TGCGCCAGCAGCTTTGGAGGGAGTGGGTACAATGAGCAGTTCTTC. Amino acids: CASSFGGSGYNEQFF. Full variable domain (outside the CDR3, taken from reference TRBV5-1 and TRBJ2-1): KAGVTQTPRYLIKTRGQQVTLSCSPISGHRSVSWYQQTPGQGLQFLFEYFSETQRNKGNFPGRFSGRQFSNSRSEMNVSTLELGDSALYLCASSFGGSGYNEQFFGPGTRLTVL.

The chain recombines TRBV27 with TRBJ2-2, with 7 positions matching TRBD2. CDR1 is MNHEY, CDR2 SMNVEV, per germline (reference sequence). The CDR3 sequence is 16 residues long. V lost 4 bases, J lost 9 bases, and 14 bases stayed unmatched. The CDR3 here is CASSSTTNGGYRELFF. The CDR3, as DNA: TGTGCCAGCAGTTCCACGACAAACGGGGGGTACAGGGAGCTGTTTTTT.

The chain carries TRBV25-1 and TRBJ2-7, with 8 bases lining up with TRBD1. The CDR3 has 15 amino acids. Trimming took 3 bases from V and 3 from J; bases not matched to a gene: 7. From germline, CDR1 is MGHDK and CDR2 SYGVNS. For the CDR3, the DNA is TGTGCCAGCAGTGAGCCCGGACAGGGTTTCTACGAGCAGTACTTC. Amino acid sequence: CASSEPGQGFYEQYF.

The V and J genes are TRBV9 and TRBJ2-5; D perhaps matches TRBD2 (6 bases). This CDR3 contains 13 residues. V dropped 4 bases and J dropped 5 bases, with 12 bases sitting between them. Per germline, CDR1 SGDLS and CDR2 YYNGEE. The CDR3 region has the DNA TGTGCCAGCAGCATGGGACTCAGGGAGACCCAGTACTTC. Protein product: CASSMGLRETQYF.

The chain carries TRBV19 and TRBJ1-2, with D hard to call. CDR3 size: 15 residues. V lost 3 bases and J 6 bases, leaving 17 bases between the germline ends. Germline-derived CDR1 and CDR2 are LNHDA and SQIVND (reference sequence). The CDR3 reads CASSMFQLPRNGYTF. CDR3 DNA: TGTGCCAGTAGTATGTTCCAGCTGCCGCGTAATGGCTACACCTTC.

This clone showed up just once. The chain links TRBV11-2 to TRBJ1-4, with D perhaps matching TRBD1 (5 bases). The CDR3 has 15 amino acids. Trimming shortened V by 6 bases and J by 6 bases, and 17 bases separated the two germline ends. From germline, CDR1 is SGHAT and CDR2 FQNNGV. CDR3 nucleotides: TGTGCCAGCAGTCCCTCGGGAGGGGCCCATGAAAAACTGTTTTTT. Translation gives CASSPSGGAHEKLFF.

V is TRBV7-2 and J is TRBJ2-7; 7 bases line up with TRBD2. From germline, CDR1 is SGHTA and CDR2 FQGNSA. Unmatched junction bases numbered 15, after V lost 5 bases and J lost 2 bases. The CDR3 length is 17 residues. The CDR3 DNA reads TGTGCCAGCAGCCCTAGGCGCGGGAGCGGGGTTGCCTACGAGCAGTACTTC. Residues: CASSPRRGSGVAYEQYF.

This clone has only a few counts. This chain joins TRBV27 and TRBJ1-4; D unclear. Trimming removed 1 base from V and 0 bases from J, with 9 bases in between. CDR1 and CDR2 (germline): MNHEY, SMNVEV (reference sequence). CDR3 length: 16 residues. The CDR3 loop reads CASSLWAVPTNEKLFF. The DNA for the CDR3 is TGTGCCAGCAGTTTATGGGCAGTCCCAACTAATGAAAAACTGTTTTTT.

The chain joins TRBV11-2 to TRBJ2-5; a weak D match, TRBD1 (5 bases). The J call may be faulty, since TRBJ2-7 better matches the DNA end. The CDR3 is made up of 14 amino acids. The germline V gene encodes CDR1 SGHAT and CDR2 FQNNGV. For the CDR3, the DNA is TGTGCCAGCAGCCCCCGACAGAAAGAGGACGAGCAGTACTTC. Its protein product is CASSPRQKEDEQYF.

V is TRBV5-1 and J is TRBJ2-6; D perhaps matches TRBD1 (5 bases). CDR3 length: 17 residues. Looked up from germline, CDR1 is SGHRS and CDR2 is YFSETQ. Trimming pared 4 bases from V and 4 bases from J, leaving 18 bases between. The CDR3 spells CASSLEPQGSGANVLTF. DNA for the CDR3: TGCGCCAGCAGCCTGGAGCCTCAGGGTTCGGGGGCCAACGTCCTGACTTTC.

This sequence joins TRBV28 and TRBJ2-1; 8 positions match TRBD1. The ends lost 5 bases at V and 2 bases at J; junction bases unmatched: 8. The CDR3 has 16 residues. Germline V lookup: CDR1 MDHEN, CDR2 SYDVKM. Here the CDR3 reads CASSPIQGGTYNEQFF. CDR3 coding DNA: TGTGCCAGCAGTCCCATACAGGGGGGCACCTACAATGAGCAGTTCTTC.